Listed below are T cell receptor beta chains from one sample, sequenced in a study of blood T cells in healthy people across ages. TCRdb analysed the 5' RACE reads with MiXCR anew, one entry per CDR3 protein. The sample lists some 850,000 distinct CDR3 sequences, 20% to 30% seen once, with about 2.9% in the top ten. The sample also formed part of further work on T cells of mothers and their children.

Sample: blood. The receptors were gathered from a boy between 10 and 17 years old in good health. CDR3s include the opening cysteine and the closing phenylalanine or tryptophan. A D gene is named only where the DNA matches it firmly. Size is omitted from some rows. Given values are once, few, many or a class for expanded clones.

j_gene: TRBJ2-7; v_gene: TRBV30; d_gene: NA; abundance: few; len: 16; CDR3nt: TGTGCCTGGAGTGTTCCGACTCTTTCTGGGGCCTACGAGCAGTACTTC; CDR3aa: CAWSVPTLSGAYEQYF
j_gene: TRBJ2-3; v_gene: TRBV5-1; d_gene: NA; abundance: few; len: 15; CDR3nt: TGCGCCAGCAGCTCCCAGGGTAGGACCGCAGATACGCAGTATTTT; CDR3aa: CASSSQGRTADTQYF
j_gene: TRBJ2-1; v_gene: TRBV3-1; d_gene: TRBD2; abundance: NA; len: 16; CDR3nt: TGTGCCAGCAGCCCCCAGGGGCGGGGGGGCCTCGATGAGCAGTTCTTC; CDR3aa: CASSPQGRGGLDEQFF
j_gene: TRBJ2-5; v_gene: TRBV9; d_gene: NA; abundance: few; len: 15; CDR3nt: TGTGCCAGCAGCGTAGTATCCTCCGAGGAGGGGACCCAGTACTTC; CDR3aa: CASSVVSSEEGTQYF
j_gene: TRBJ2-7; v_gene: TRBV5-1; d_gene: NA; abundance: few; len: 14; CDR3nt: TGCGCCAGCAGCTCGGGACGGACGGTCGAGAGGCAGTACTTC; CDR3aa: CASSSGRTVERQYF
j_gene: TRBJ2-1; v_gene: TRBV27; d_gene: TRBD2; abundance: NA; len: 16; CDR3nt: TGTGCCAGCAGTCCCCAGGGACTAGCTTATGGCGATGAGCAGTTCTTC; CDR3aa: CASSPQGLAYGDEQFF
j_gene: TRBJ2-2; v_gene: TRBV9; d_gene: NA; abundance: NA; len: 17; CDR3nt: TGTGCCAGCAGCGTAGGAACAGGGAGTCTAGTAACCGGGGAGCTGTTTTTT; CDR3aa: CASSVGTGSLVTGELFF
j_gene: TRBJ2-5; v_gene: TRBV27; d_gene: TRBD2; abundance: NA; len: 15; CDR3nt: TGTGCCAGCAGTTTAAGACTAGCGGGGGTGGAGACCCAGTACTTC; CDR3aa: CASSLRLAGVETQYF
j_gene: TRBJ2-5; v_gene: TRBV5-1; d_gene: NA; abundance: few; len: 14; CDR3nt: TGCGCCAGCAGCCTGGGGAGGCAGGGAGAGACCCAGTACTTC; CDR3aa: CASSLGRQGETQYF
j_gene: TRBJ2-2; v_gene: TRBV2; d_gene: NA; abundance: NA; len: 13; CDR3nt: TGTGCCAGCAGTGAACACGTCAACGGGGAGCTGTTTTTT; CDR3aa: CASSEHVNGELFF
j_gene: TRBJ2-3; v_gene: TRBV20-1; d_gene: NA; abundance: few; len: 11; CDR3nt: TGCAGTGTCCGTATCGCAGATACGCAGTATTTT; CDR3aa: CSVRIADTQYF
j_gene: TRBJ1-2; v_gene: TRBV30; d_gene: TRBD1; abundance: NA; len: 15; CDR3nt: TGTGCCTGGAGTGAGGAAGGGGGCGAGGGTTATGGCTGCACCTTC; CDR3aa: CAWSEEGGEGYGCTF
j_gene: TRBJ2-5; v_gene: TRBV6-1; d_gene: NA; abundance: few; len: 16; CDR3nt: TGTGCCAGCAGTGGTTATACAGGACAGATCGGGGAGACCCAGTACTTC; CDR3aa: CASSGYTGQIGETQYF
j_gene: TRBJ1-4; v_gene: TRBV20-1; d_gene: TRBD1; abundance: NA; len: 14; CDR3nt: TGCAGTGCCGGGACAGGGGACGCAGATGAAAAACTGTTTTTT; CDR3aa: CSAGTGDADEKLFF
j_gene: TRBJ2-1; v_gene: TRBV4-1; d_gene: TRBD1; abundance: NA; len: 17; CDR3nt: TGCGCCAGCAGCCAAGAGTCAATAGGGACAGGGCGGGTTGGGCAGTTCTTC; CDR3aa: CASSQESIGTGRVGQFF
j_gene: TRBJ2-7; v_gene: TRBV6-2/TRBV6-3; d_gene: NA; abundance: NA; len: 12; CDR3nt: TGTGCCAGCAGCCGACGAGGTTCTAAGCAGTACTTC; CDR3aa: CASSRRGSKQYF
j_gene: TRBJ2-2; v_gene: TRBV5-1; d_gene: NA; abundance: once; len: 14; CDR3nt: TGCGCCAGCAGCACTGCCGGGGGACCGGGGGAGCTGTTTTTT; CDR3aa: CASSTAGGPGELFF
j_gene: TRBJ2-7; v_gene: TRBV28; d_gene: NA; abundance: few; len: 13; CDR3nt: TGTGCCAGCAGTACAACAGGGAGGAGGGAGCAGTACTTC; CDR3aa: CASSTTGRREQYF
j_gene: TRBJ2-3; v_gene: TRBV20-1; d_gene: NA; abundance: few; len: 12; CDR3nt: TGCAGTGCTGGCGTGGCAGCCGATACGCAGTATTTT; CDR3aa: CSAGVAADTQYF
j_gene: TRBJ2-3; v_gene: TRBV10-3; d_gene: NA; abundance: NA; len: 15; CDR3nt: TGTGCCATCAGTGAGTTGTGGGGGCCCACAGATACGCAGTATTTT; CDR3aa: CAISELWGPTDTQYF
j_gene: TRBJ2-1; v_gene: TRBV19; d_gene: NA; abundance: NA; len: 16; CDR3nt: TGTGCCAGTAGTCTAGGGGACCTCGGCGCCTACAATGAGCAGTTCTTC; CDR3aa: CASSLGDLGAYNEQFF
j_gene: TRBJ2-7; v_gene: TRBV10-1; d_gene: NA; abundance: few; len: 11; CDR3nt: TGCGCCAGCAGTGAGGGGAACGAGCAGTACTTC; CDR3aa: CASSEGNEQYF
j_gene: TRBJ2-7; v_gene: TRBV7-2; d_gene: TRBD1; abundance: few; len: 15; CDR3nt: TGTGCCAGCAGCCCCGAGGGACAGGGCTTCTACGAGCAGTACTTC; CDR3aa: CASSPEGQGFYEQYF
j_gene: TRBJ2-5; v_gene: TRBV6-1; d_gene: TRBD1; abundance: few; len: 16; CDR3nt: TGTGCCAGCAGTGAAGAGGGGACAGCGAATATGGAGACCCAGTACTTC; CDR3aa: CASSEEGTANMETQYF
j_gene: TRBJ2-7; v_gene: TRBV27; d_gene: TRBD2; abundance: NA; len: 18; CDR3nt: TGTGCCAGCAGTTTATTGCCTAGCGGGGGGACCACATCCTACGAGCAGTACTTC; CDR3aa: CASSLLPSGGTTSYEQYF
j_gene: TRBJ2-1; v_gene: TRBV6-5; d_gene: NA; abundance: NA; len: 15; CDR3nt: TGTGCCAGCAGTCCCCTTGGTATCCCCTACAATGAGCAGTTCTTC; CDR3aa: CASSPLGIPYNEQFF
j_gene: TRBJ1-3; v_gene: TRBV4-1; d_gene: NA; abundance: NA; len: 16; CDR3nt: TGCGCCAGCAGCCAAGTGGTAGGGCCCCCGGGAAACACCATATATTTT; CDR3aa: CASSQVVGPPGNTIYF
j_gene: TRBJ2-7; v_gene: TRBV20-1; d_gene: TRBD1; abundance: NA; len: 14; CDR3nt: TGCAGTGCTGAGGACAGGGCCAGCTCCTACGAGCAGTACTTC; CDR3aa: CSAEDRASSYEQYF
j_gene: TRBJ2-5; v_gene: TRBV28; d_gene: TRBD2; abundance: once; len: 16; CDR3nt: TGTGCCAGCAGTTTAAGACTAGCGGGGGCCGGAGAGACCCAGTACTTC; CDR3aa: CASSLRLAGAGETQYF
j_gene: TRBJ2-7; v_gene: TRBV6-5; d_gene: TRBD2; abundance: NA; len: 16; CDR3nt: TGTGCCAGCAGTTGGACGCTAGCGGGGGGACAGTACGAGCAGTACTTC; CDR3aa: CASSWTLAGGQYEQYF
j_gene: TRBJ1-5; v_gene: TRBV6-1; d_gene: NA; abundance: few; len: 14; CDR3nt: TGTGCCAGCAGTGAACGAGGCTACAATCAGCCCCAGCATTTT; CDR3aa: CASSERGYNQPQHF
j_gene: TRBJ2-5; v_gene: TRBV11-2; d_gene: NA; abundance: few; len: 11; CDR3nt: TGTGCCAGCTCCCAGGAGGGGACCCAGTACTTC; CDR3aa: CASSQEGTQYF
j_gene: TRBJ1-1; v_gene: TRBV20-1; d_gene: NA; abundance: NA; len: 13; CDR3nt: TGCAGTGCTAGAAAGGACAGCAACACTGAAGCTTTCTTT; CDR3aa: CSARKDSNTEAFF
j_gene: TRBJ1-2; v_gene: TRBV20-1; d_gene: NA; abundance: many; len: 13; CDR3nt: TGCAGTGCTAGGGGAAGAGCTAACTATGGCTACACCTTC; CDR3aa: CSARGRANYGYTF
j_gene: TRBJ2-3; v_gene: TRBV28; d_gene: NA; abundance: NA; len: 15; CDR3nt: TGTGCCAGCAGTCTCCTCGGGATAGGCACAGATACGCAGTATTTT; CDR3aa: CASSLLGIGTDTQYF
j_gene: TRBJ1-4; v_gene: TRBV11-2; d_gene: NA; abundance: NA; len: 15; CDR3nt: TGTGCCAGCAGCTCGGGGACACAAACTAATGAAAAACTGTTTTTT; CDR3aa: CASSSGTQTNEKLFF
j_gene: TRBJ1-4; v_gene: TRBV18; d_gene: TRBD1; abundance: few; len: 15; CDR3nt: TGTGCCAGCTCACCTGGACAGGGGGGCGCAGAAAAACTGTTTTTT; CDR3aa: CASSPGQGGAEKLFF
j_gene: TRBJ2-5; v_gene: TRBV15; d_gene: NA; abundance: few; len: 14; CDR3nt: TGTGCCACCAGCATAGGGCGGGGTAAAGAGACCCAGTACTTC; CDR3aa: CATSIGRGKETQYF
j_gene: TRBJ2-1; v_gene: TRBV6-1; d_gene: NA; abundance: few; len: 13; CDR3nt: TGTGCCAGCGCCGTGGGTAACAACAATGAGCAGTTCTTC; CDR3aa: CASAVGNNNEQFF
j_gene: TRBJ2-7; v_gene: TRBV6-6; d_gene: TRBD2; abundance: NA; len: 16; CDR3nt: TGTGCCAGCAGTTCGACGACTAGCGGGTCTCCCTACGAGCAGTACTTC; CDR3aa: CASSSTTSGSPYEQYF
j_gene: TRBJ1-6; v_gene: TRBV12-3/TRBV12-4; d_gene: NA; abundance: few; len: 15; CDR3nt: TGTGCCAGCAGTGTACGGGTTGCCGGGAATTCACCCCTCCACTTT; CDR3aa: CASSVRVAGNSPLHF
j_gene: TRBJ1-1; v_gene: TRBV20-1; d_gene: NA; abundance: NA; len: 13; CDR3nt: TGCAGTGCTAGAGGGGCAGCGAACACTGAAGCTTTCTTT; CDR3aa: CSARGAANTEAFF
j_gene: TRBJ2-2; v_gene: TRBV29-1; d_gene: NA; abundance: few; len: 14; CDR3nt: TGCAGCGCAGAGGGGACGGTAAACACCGGGGAGCTGTTTTTT; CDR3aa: CSAEGTVNTGELFF
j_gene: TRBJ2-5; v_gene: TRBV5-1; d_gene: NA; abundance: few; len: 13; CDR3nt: TGCGCCAGCAGCTTGCCCCCCTCGGGGACCCAGTACTTC; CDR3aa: CASSLPPSGTQYF
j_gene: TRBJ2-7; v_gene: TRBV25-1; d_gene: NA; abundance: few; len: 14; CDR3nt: TGTGCCAGCAGTGATGGGTCGGATTTTTACGAGCAGTACTTC; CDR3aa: CASSDGSDFYEQYF
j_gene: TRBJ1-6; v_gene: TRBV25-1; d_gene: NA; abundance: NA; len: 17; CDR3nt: TGTGCCAGCAGTGCCCCATTTGGGGGCTCCTATAATTCACCCCTCCACTTT; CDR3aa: CASSAPFGGSYNSPLHF
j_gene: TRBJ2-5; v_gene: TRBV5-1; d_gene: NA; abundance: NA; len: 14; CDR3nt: TGCGCCAGCAGCCTGTTAATCCCTCAAGAGACCCAGTACTTC; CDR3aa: CASSLLIPQETQYF
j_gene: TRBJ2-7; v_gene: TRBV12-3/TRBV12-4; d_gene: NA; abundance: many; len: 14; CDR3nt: TGTGCCAGCAGTCCTGACCGGGGAAACTACGAGCAGTACTTC; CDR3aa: CASSPDRGNYEQYF
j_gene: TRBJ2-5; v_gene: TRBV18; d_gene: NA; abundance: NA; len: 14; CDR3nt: TGTGCCAGCTCACCATATCAGGGGAAAGAGACCCAGTACTTC; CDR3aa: CASSPYQGKETQYF
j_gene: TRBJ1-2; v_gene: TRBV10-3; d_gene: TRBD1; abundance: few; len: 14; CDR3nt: TGTGCCAGCTCCCCGGGACAGAGTATCTATGGCTACACCTTC; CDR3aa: CASSPGQSIYGYTF
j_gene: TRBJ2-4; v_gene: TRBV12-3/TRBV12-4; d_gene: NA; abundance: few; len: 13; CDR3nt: TGTGCCAGCAGTTTAGCAGGGGATGCCATTCAGTACTTC; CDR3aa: CASSLAGDAIQYF
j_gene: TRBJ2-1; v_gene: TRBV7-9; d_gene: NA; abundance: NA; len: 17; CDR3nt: TGTGCCAGCAGCATCCCGACTATAGCCTCCTCCTACAATGAGCAGTTCTTC; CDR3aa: CASSIPTIASSYNEQFF
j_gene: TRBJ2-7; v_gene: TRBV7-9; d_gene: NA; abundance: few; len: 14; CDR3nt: TGTGCCGGCAGCCCGCAGGCCACCATCTACGAGCAGTACTTC; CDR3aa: CAGSPQATIYEQYF
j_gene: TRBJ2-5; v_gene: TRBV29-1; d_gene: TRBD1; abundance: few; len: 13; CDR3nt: TGCAGCGTTGTCCGGGACAGAGGAGAGACCCAGTACTTC; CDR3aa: CSVVRDRGETQYF
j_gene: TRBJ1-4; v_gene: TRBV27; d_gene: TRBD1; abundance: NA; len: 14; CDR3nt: TGTGCCAGCAGCTGGACAGGGAGGAATGAAAAACTGTTTTTT; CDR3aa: CASSWTGRNEKLFF